Listed below are T cell receptor beta chains from one sample, sequenced in a study of response to subunit inactivated influenza vaccine. Each CDR3 protein gets one entry after TCRdb re-called the RT-PCR reads with MiXCR. The sample records more than 600,000 distinct CDR3 sequences, around 20% being singletons. The specimen was PBMCs from blood, collected 4 to 6 days after vaccination. These receptors originate from a man in his forties or fifties who received an inactivated influenza vaccine. CDR3s include the opening cysteine and the closing phenylalanine or tryptophan. A D gene is named only where the DNA matches it firmly. Size tells how often a clone was seen (once, few, many) or the class of an expanded clone, and some rows leave it out.

>few|TRBV12-3/TRBV12-4|TRBJ2-7|TRBD1
CASSTGGQAKYEQYF
TGTGCCAGCAGTACAGGGGGCCAGGCCAAATACGAGCAGTACTTC
>many|TRBV24-1|TRBJ2-7|.
CATSDLPRSNEQYF
TGTGCCACCAGTGATTTACCCAGGAGCAACGAGCAGTACTTC
>few|TRBV4-2|TRBJ2-1|.
CASSQDPARSSYNEQFF
TGTGCCAGCAGCCAAGACCCTGCTAGGAGCTCCTACAATGAGCAGTTCTTC
>few|TRBV7-8|TRBJ1-1|.
CASSPLGGGRMNTEAFF
TGTGCCAGCAGCCCCCTGGGTGGAGGCCGCATGAACACTGAAGCTTTCTTT
>.|TRBV5-6|TRBJ2-3|TRBD1
CASSHRTGWLADTQYF
TGTGCCAGCAGCCACCGGACAGGGTGGTTGGCAGATACGCAGTATTTT
>.|TRBV9|TRBJ1-2|.
CASSVVGVYGYTF
TGTGCCAGCAGCGTAGTTGGAGTCTATGGCTACACCTTC
>few|TRBV7-2|TRBJ2-3|TRBD2
CASSLAGGRGAGTDTQYF
TGTGCCAGCAGCTTAGCGGGAGGGCGGGGAGCTGGCACAGATACGCAGTATTTT
>few|TRBV11-2|TRBJ2-4|.
CASSGTVAKNIQYF
TGTGCCAGCAGCGGGACTGTAGCCAAAAACATTCAGTACTTC
>.|TRBV20-1|TRBJ2-3|TRBD2
CSARSSSGGDTQYF
TGCAGTGCTAGGTCTTCTAGCGGGGGAGATACGCAGTATTTT
>.|TRBV12-3/TRBV12-4|TRBJ2-7|.
CASSLARDSLSSYEQYF
TGTGCCAGCAGTTTAGCGCGTGACTCCTTGAGCTCCTACGAGCAGTACTTC
>.|TRBV4-2|TRBJ1-4|TRBD1
CASSQGQINEKLFF
TGTGCCAGCAGCCAGGGACAGATAAATGAAAAACTGTTTTTT
>many|TRBV20-1|TRBJ2-7|.
CSARDLRGLYEQYF
TGCAGTGCTAGAGATCTCCGTGGCCTCTACGAGCAGTACTTC
>.|TRBV28|TRBJ1-1|.
CASSPWTVLNTEAFF
TGTGCCAGCAGTCCATGGACAGTTTTGAACACTGAAGCTTTCTTT
>.|TRBV15|TRBJ2-1|TRBD2
CATSSLAVGEQFF
TGTGCCACCAGCAGTCTAGCGGTAGGTGAGCAGTTCTTC
>few|TRBV7-2|TRBJ2-3|.
CASSLGASADTQYF
TGTGCCAGCAGCTTAGGGGCTAGCGCAGATACGCAGTATTTT
>many|TRBV6-6|TRBJ2-1|.
CASSFRADNEQFF
TGTGCCAGCAGTTTCCGGGCAGACAATGAGCAGTTCTTC
>many|TRBV20-1|TRBJ2-3|TRBD2
CSARRGTDTQYF
TGCAGTGCTAGGCGGGGGACAGATACGCAGTATTTT
>.|TRBV3-1|TRBJ2-1|.
CASSQGGRNEQFF
TGTGCCAGCAGCCAAGGAGGAAGAAATGAGCAGTTCTTC
>.|TRBV7-9|TRBJ2-7|TRBD1
CASSLWPGGSYEQYF
TGTGCCAGCAGCTTATGGCCAGGGGGCTCCTACGAGCAGTACTTC
>many|TRBV5-6|TRBJ1-3|.
CASSPVGGTNTIYF
TGTGCCAGCAGCCCCGTTGGCGGGACAAACACCATATATTTT
>few|TRBV6-6|TRBJ2-3|.
CASSYPGSDTQYF
TGTGCCAGCAGTTACCCCGGGTCCGATACGCAGTATTTT
>.|TRBV5-1|TRBJ2-2|TRBD1
CASSLADTTGVWTGELFF
TGCGCCAGCAGCTTGGCCGATACGACAGGGGTATGGACCGGGGAGCTGTTTTTT
>.|TRBV5-1|TRBJ2-1|.
CASSRTENYNEQFF
TGCGCCAGCAGCCGGACGGAAAACTACAATGAGCAGTTCTTC
>.|TRBV6-1|TRBJ1-1|.
CASRGLERNTEAFF
TGTGCCAGCCGGGGTCTGGAGCGGAACACTGAAGCTTTCTTT
>few|TRBV12-3/TRBV12-4|TRBJ1-6|.
CASSQNYNSPLHF
TGTGCCAGCAGCCAGAATTATAATTCACCCCTCCACTTT
>.|TRBV4-2|TRBJ1-6|.
CASSQGSRSPLHF
TGTGCCAGCAGCCAAGGTAGTCGGTCACCCCTCCACTTT
>.|TRBV9|TRBJ2-3|TRBD2
CASSALRTSGTTDTQYF
TGTGCCAGCAGCGCACTCCGGACTAGCGGGACCACAGATACGCAGTATTTT
>few|TRBV15|TRBJ1-5|.
CATSRDLEPRQPQHF
TGTGCCACCAGCAGAGATCTCGAACCTCGTCAGCCCCAGCATTTT
>few|TRBV14|TRBJ2-1|TRBD2
CASSEGLAGDNEQFF
TGTGCCAGCAGCGAGGGACTAGCGGGGGACAATGAGCAGTTCTTC
>.|TRBV5-1|TRBJ2-7|TRBD1
CASSLDRGRGEQYF
TGCGCCAGCAGCTTGGACAGGGGGCGAGGCGAGCAGTACTTC
>few|TRBV5-1|TRBJ2-1|.
CASSRVPNEQFF
TGCGCCAGCAGCCGAGTCCCCAATGAGCAGTTCTTC
>many|TRBV28|TRBJ2-2|TRBD1
CASSLDPRDSYTGELFF
TGTGCCAGCAGTTTAGACCCCCGGGACAGCTACACCGGGGAGCTGTTTTTT
>few|TRBV20-1|TRBJ2-7|.
CSARIVQSIYEQYF
TGCAGTGCTAGAATTGTACAGAGCATCTACGAGCAGTACTTC
>.|TRBV3-1|TRBJ1-5|.
CASSLSNSNQPQHF
TGTGCCAGCAGCCTCTCAAATAGCAATCAGCCCCAGCATTTT
>few|TRBV10-3|TRBJ2-1|TRBD1
CATGTGGRYNEQFF
TGTGCCACCGGGACAGGGGGCCGCTACAATGAGCAGTTCTTC
>.|TRBV6-1|TRBJ2-7|.
CAARGTDNYEQYF
TGTGCCGCTCGGGGGACAGACAACTACGAGCAGTACTTC
>few|TRBV5-1|TRBJ1-5|.
CASSLTGHQPQHF
TGCGCCAGCAGCTTAACAGGGCATCAGCCCCAGCATTTT
>few|TRBV6-5|TRBJ1-6|TRBD1
CASSYSLAGQGHSPLHF
TGTGCCAGCAGTTACTCCCTCGCGGGACAGGGACATTCACCCCTCCACTTT
>few|TRBV20-1|TRBJ2-2|TRBD2
CSASLAANTGELFF
TGCAGTGCTTCCCTAGCGGCGAACACCGGGGAGCTGTTTTTT
>few|TRBV28|TRBJ2-7|TRBD2
CASSSPGLTYEQYF
TGTGCCAGCAGTTCCCCGGGACTAACCTACGAGCAGTACTTC
>few|TRBV11-2|TRBJ2-7|TRBD1
CAWRQGPYEQYF
TGTGCCTGGCGACAGGGACCCTACGAGCAGTACTTC
>.|TRBV12-3/TRBV12-4|TRBJ2-3|.
CASSPETYTQYF
TGTGCCAGCAGTCCCGAAACCTATACGCAGTATTTT
>.|TRBV20-1|TRBJ2-5|.
CSARDVQGKETQYF
TGCAGTGCTAGAGATGTCCAGGGGAAAGAGACCCAGTACTTC
>.|TRBV20-1|TRBJ2-7|.
CSARIWTNTAYEQYF
TGCAGTGCTAGAATCTGGACCAACACTGCTTACGAGCAGTACTTC
>.|TRBV11-2|TRBJ2-6|.
CASSLDQGIAWGANVLTF
TGTGCCAGCAGCTTAGATCAAGGAATAGCGTGGGGGGCCAACGTCCTGACTTTC
>few|TRBV27|TRBJ2-3|.
CASSRMHGADTQYF
TGTGCCAGCAGCCGAATGCATGGGGCAGATACGCAGTATTTT
>few|TRBV5-8|TRBJ1-1|.
CASSLARRPSNTEAFF
TGTGCCAGCAGCTTGGCCCGAAGGCCCTCGAACACTGAAGCTTTCTTT
>few|TRBV7-2|TRBJ1-2|.
CASSPPGQFYTF
TGTGCCAGCAGCCCGCCCGGTCAGTTCTACACCTTC